This entry describes one T cell receptor beta chain. Amplification used 60 Vbeta primers and 13 Jbeta primers. Only in-frame clones appear in the TCRdb table, and some are missing; sequencing was by immunoSEQ multiplex PCR. The sample includes over 40,000 clones, more than 60% seen only once; the top ten take 2.5% to 3%. The sample comes from a study of cytomegalovirus exposure and HLA in healthy donors. The CDR3 runs 16 residues. The trim removed 2 bases at V and 5 bases at J, leaving 14 bases unmatched. The germline V gene encodes CDR1 GTSNPN and CDR2 SVGIG (reference sequence). Sequenced material: PBMCs. The clonotype was recovered from a middle-aged woman in good health and CMV-seropositive. The chain has TRBV30 and TRBJ2-7; 8 nucleotides agree with TRBD1. CDR3 bases: TGTGCCTGGAGTAGGGGAGGCAGGGGGCTATTGAACGAGCAGTACTTC. Translated: CAWSRGGRGLLNEQYF.